Shown below are 12 T cell receptor beta chains from a single sample sequenced in a study of blood T cell repertoires in COVID-19. Measured with immunoSEQ multiplex PCR; TCRdb has only the in-frame clones, and not every one. The top ten hold 0.9% to 0.95% of the sample, which has under 200,000 clones, over 80% seen once. The source material was peripheral blood. These TCRs come from a man in his fifties or sixties with COVID-19, enrolled during active disease.

The CDR3 DNA sequence: TGTGCCAGCAGCTTGGGAGCGGTGAACACTGAAGCTTTCTTT. Translated, it gives CASSLGAVNTEAFF. The V gene is TRBV5-4, the J gene TRBJ1-1; D remains ambiguous. Trimming took 0 bases from V and 0 from J, leaving 6 bases between them. Germline CDR1 and CDR2: SGHNT and YYREEE (reference sequence). This CDR3 region has 14 residues.

This clone occurred a few times. The chain uses TRBV19 and TRBJ1-3; no firm D call. Per germline, CDR1 LNHDA and CDR2 SQIVND (reference sequence). The CDR3 consists of 14 residues. Trimming shortened V by 9 bases and J by 0 bases, and 12 bases separated the two germline ends. The CDR3 coding sequence is TGTGCCAGCCAAACAGATAACTCTGGAAACACCATATATTTT. This codes for CASQTDNSGNTIYF.

The V gene is TRBV7-9, the J gene TRBJ2-7; TRBD1 might be the D (6 bases). The germline CDR1 and CDR2 sequences are SEHNR and FQNEAQ (reference sequence). This CDR3 spans 18 amino acids. V lost 2 bases to trimming and J lost 0 bases, with 20 bases between them. The CDR3 coding sequence is TGTGCCAGCAGCTTACAACCTTTAAGTCGGGACATCTCCTACGAGCAGTACTTC. As protein: CASSLQPLSRDISYEQYF. The whole variable domain, remainder taken from reference TRBV7-9 and TRBJ2-7, is DTGVSQNPRHKITKRGQNVTFRCDPISEHNRLYWYRQTLGQGPEFLTYFQNEAQLEKSRLLSDRFSAERPKGSFSTLEIQRTEQGDSAMYLCASSLQPLSRDISYEQYFGPGTRLTVT.

In this sample, this clone turned up once. V usage is TRBV7-2 and J usage is TRBJ2-5; a possible D gene is TRBD1 (5 bases). The V gene's germline CDR1 is SGHTA and CDR2 FQGNSA. This CDR3 is built from 13 residues. V was trimmed by 4 bases and J by 5 bases, leaving 11 bases between them. The CDR3 coding sequence is TGTGCCAGCAGCTGGGGCCCGAGGGAGACCCAGTACTTC. Translating gives CASSWGPRETQYF. The variable domain in full, completed from reference TRBV7-2 and TRBJ2-5, reads GAGVSQSPSNKVTEKGKDVELRCDPISGHTALYWYRQSLGQGLEFLIYFQGNSAPDKSGLPSDRFSAERTGGSVSTLTIQRTQQEDSAVYLCASSWGPRETQYFGPGTRLLVL.

V usage is TRBV2 and J usage is TRBJ2-1; no definite D call. Trimming removed 2 bases from V and 0 bases from J, with 8 bases in between. This CDR3 contains 15 residues. Germline CDR1 reads SNHLY; CDR2 reads FYNNEI. In nucleotides, the CDR3 is TGTGCCAGCAGTGAATCGAGGAGCTCCTACAATGAGCAGTTCTTC. Translation: CASSESRSSYNEQFF.

The rearrangement links TRBV4-3 to TRBJ1-6; 11 bases map to TRBD1. This CDR3 contains 16 residues. The germline CDR1 and CDR2 sequences are LGHNA and YSLEER. Trimming cost V 0 bases and J 10 bases; bases outside gene matches: 5. CDR3 DNA: TGCGCCAGCAGCCAAGAAACCTGGGACAGGGGGTCACCCCTCCACTTT. This translates into CASSQETWDRGSPLHF.

This chain uses TRBV5-1 with TRBJ2-1; TRBD2 matches 10 bases. The CDR3 is made up of 16 amino acids. The J segment lost 10 bases and the V segment lost 0 bases, leaving 10 bases of the junction unmatched. The V gene's germline CDR1 is SGHRS and CDR2 YFSETQ. The CDR3 spells CASSLDPSGSGGEQFF. DNA for the CDR3: TGCGCCAGCAGCTTGGATCCTAGCGGGAGTGGTGGAGAGCAGTTCTTC.

This chain joins TRBV7-2 and TRBJ2-1; the match to TRBD1 covers 8 bases. Trimming cost V 8 bases and J 4 bases; bases outside gene matches: 7. There are 14 residues in the CDR3. Germline CDR1 and CDR2: SGHTA and FQGNSA. CDR3 residues: CASRPRDRYNEQFF. The DNA of the CDR3 is TGTGCCAGCCGCCCGAGGGACAGGTACAATGAGCAGTTCTTC.

This chain links TRBV19 with TRBJ1-2; maybe TRBD1 (5 bases). Germline V gives CDR1 LNHDA, CDR2 SQIVND (reference sequence). This CDR3 has 15 amino acids. V gave up 0 bases and J gave up 1 base, with 9 bases separating them. This CDR3 is CASSIEERGNYGYTF. CDR3 bases: TGTGCCAGTAGTATAGAAGAAAGGGGTAACTATGGCTACACCTTC. The complete variable domain, with remaining parts taken from reference TRBV19 and TRBJ1-2, reads DGGITQSPKYLFRKEGQNVTLSCEQNLNHDAMYWYRQDPGQGLRLIYYSQIVNDFQKGDIAEGYSVSREKKESFPLTVTSAQKNPTAFYLCASSIEERGNYGYTFGSGTRLTVV.

The rearrangement uses TRBV6-5 and TRBJ1-5; 9 bases are a match to TRBD1. The CDR3 is made up of 15 amino acids. Germline V gene data show CDR1 as MNHEY and CDR2 as SVGAGI. V lost 6 bases, J lost 1 base, and 4 bases stayed unmatched. CDR3 sequence: CASSRDRASNQPQHF. The CDR3 region has the DNA TGTGCCAGCAGCAGGGACAGGGCGAGCAATCAGCCCCAGCATTTT.

This sequence joins TRBV20-1 and TRBJ1-2, with 7 bases lining up with TRBD1. V shed 6 bases, J shed 5 bases, and the junction held 3 bases outside the gene matches. This CDR3 is 11 amino acids long. The germline V gene encodes CDR1 DFQATT and CDR2 SNEGSKA (reference sequence). The CDR3 DNA follows: TGCAGTGCAGTGACAGGGTATGGCTACACCTTC. Amino acids: CSAVTGYGYTF.

This rearrangement joins TRBV6-1 to TRBJ1-2; D perhaps matches TRBD1 (5 bases). The V and J ends lost 3 bases and 8 bases respectively, with 16 bases between them. The CDR3 is 14 amino acids. Germline V gives CDR1 MNHNS, CDR2 SASEGT. The DNA for the CDR3 is TGTGCCAGCAGTGACCGAACAGGCCTCTTGGGCTACACCTTC. Translated: CASSDRTGLLGYTF.